This entry features one T cell receptor beta chain sequence. They isolated at least 6 million PBMCs from each sample. This specimen belongs to a study of blood T cells in healthy people across ages. Germline CDR1 and CDR2: DFQATT and SNEGSKA (reference sequence). The CDR3 sequence is 14 residues long. Trimming removed 1 base at V and 3 bases at J, with 9 bases between. PCR was performed a second time for about 7 to 12 cycles using a sample-barcoded 5' primer and a J-beta primer mix. Researchers report that a template-switch adaptor with 12 random nucleotides tagged each cDNA molecule. TCRdb re-analysed the 5' RACE reads in MiXCR, keeping a single row per CDR3 protein. Of over a million distinct CDR3 sequences in the sample, about 43% were seen once.

Sequencing was performed on blood. The chain carries TRBV20-1 and TRBJ2-2; perhaps TRBD1 as D (6 bases). This clonotype was obtained from a woman younger than 35 in good health. The CDR3 protein is CSARGRGHTGELFF. The CDR3 DNA follows: TGCAGTGCTAGAGGCAGGGGCCACACCGGGGAGCTGTTTTTT.